Below are 18 T cell receptor beta chains sequenced from a single sample in a study of blood T cell repertoires in COVID-19. Here immunoSEQ multiplex PCR was the method, and the copy in TCRdb shows in-frame clones only, minus some. The table includes 250,000 to 400,000 clones, roughly 91% detected once. Sample: peripheral blood. The receptors come from a man aged 50-59 years with active or convalescent COVID-19.

The CDR3 sequence is CASSNEGSLRAFF. As DNA, the CDR3 is TGTGCCAGCAGTAACGAGGGAAGTTTAAGGGCTTTCTTT. This chain joins TRBV28 and TRBJ1-1; the D is unclear. The CDR3 sequence is 13 residues long. The germline V gene encodes CDR1 MDHEN and CDR2 SYDVKM. Trimming cost V 5 bases and J 11 bases, with 18 bases left between them.

This clone was picked up one time. The chain has TRBV7-3 and TRBJ2-1; D might be TRBD1 (7 bases). With 5 bases removed from V and 5 bases from J, the gap between germline ends came to 13 bases. Per the germline V gene, CDR1 is SGHTA and CDR2 is FQGTGA. This CDR3 has 14 residues. The CDR3 sequence is CASSPQGGDNEQFF. The CDR3 bases are TGTGCCAGCAGCCCCCAGGGGGGTGACAATGAGCAGTTCTTC.

CDR3 sequence (DNA): TGTGCCAGCAGCTTTATACGGGGGGTAGTAGACATTCAGTACTTC. Its protein is CASSFIRGVVDIQYF. V usage is TRBV7-2 and J usage is TRBJ2-4; 7 bases align to TRBD2. Germline CDR1 SGHTA, CDR2 FQGNSA. The ends lost 3 bases at V and 8 bases at J; junction bases unmatched: 10. The CDR3 is made up of 15 amino acids. Filled out from reference TRBV7-2 and TRBJ2-4, the complete variable domain reads GAGVSQSPSNKVTEKGKDVELRCDPISGHTALYWYRQSLGQGLEFLIYFQGNSAPDKSGLPSDRFSAERTGGSVSTLTIQRTQQEDSAVYLCASSFIRGVVDIQYFGAGTRLSVL.

This chain joins TRBV10-2 and TRBJ2-1; TRBD2 aligns across 12 bases. After removal of 5 bases from V and 9 bases from J, the junction contained 5 bases not matched to a gene. Germline V gives CDR1 WSHSY, CDR2 SAAADI. The CDR3 covers 14 residues. CDR3: CASSRLAGAGEQFF. CDR3 sequence (DNA): TGCGCCAGCAGTCGACTAGCGGGAGCGGGTGAGCAGTTCTTC.

Of note for this clone: Other DNA sequences in this sample translate to the same CDR3. The chain is built from TRBV6-1 and TRBJ2-1; no clear D. Germline loops: CDR1 MNHNS, CDR2 SASEGT. The length of the CDR3 is 13 residues. The germline V and J ends were trimmed by 2 bases and 3 bases, with 5 bases remaining between them. This CDR3 reads CASSELFYNEQFF. The CDR3, as DNA: TGTGCCAGCAGTGAACTATTCTACAATGAGCAGTTCTTC.

The rearrangement joins TRBV30 to TRBJ2-5; 7 bases line up with TRBD1. J was trimmed by 4 bases and V by 3 bases; bases with no gene match: 2. The CDR3 runs to 12 residues. CDR1 and CDR2 (germline): GTSNPN, SVGIG (reference sequence). Here the CDR3 DNA reads TGTGCCTGGAGGCGACAGGGAGAGACCCAGTACTTC. This translates into CAWRRQGETQYF.

This sequence joins TRBV4-2 and TRBJ2-1; 10 nucleotides line up with TRBD2. Losses at the gene ends were 1 base for V and 12 bases for J; bases not matched to a gene: 9. The germline CDR1 and CDR2 sequences are LGHNA and YNFKEQ. The CDR3 extends over 15 amino acids. DNA for the CDR3: TGTGCCAGCAGCCAAGTCGAAGCGGGGGGGCCTTGGCAGTTCTTC. Amino acid sequence: CASSQVEAGGPWQFF.

V is TRBV23-1 and J is TRBJ1-1; no definite D call. TRBV23-1 is marked as an open reading frame, function uncertain. V gave up 6 bases and J gave up 3 bases, with 11 bases separating them. The CDR3 covers 13 residues. This CDR3 reads CASSPHGDTEAFF. CDR3 nucleotide sequence: TGCGCCAGCAGCCCCCACGGGGACACTGAAGCTTTCTTT.

V gene TRBV2 combines with J gene TRBJ1-2, with 8 bases identical to TRBD1. This CDR3 is 13 amino acids long. V lost 2 bases and J lost 8; bases outside the gene matches: 4. Per the germline V gene, CDR1 is SNHLY and CDR2 is FYNNEI. The CDR3 coding sequence is TGTGCCAGCAGTGAACGGACAGGGAACGGCTACACCTTC. Its protein product is CASSERTGNGYTF. The variable domain in full, with the rest retrieved from reference TRBV2 and TRBJ1-2, is EPEVTQTPSHQVTQMGQEVILRCVPISNHLYFYWYRQILGQKVEFLVSFYNNEISEKSEIFDDQFSVERPDGSNFTLKIRSTKLEDSAMYFCASSERTGNGYTFGSGTRLTVV.

The chain has TRBV27 and TRBJ1-5, with D possibly matching TRBD1 (5 bases). Trimming cost V 6 bases and J 7 bases, with 19 bases left between them. The CDR3 loop spans 15 amino acids. CDR1 MNHEY and CDR2 SMNVEV come from the germline V gene (reference sequence). The CDR3 here is CASSFKGYEGQPQHF. CDR3 bases: TGTGCCAGCAGCTTCAAGGGGTACGAAGGCCAGCCCCAGCATTTT.

This sequence joins TRBV2 and TRBJ1-4, with D possibly being TRBD1 (5 bases). Trimming cost V 8 bases and J 16 bases, with 17 bases left between them. From germline, CDR1 is SNHLY and CDR2 FYNNEI. The CDR3 has 11 residues. The CDR3 DNA follows: TGTGCCAGCGTCAGGGCGGCAAGTCCGTTTTTT. It translates to CASVRAASPFF.

The V and J genes are TRBV2 and TRBJ1-2, with unresolved D. Germline V lookup: CDR1 SNHLY, CDR2 FYNNEI. V was pared by 1 base and J by 2 bases, with 11 bases between. This CDR3 contains 15 residues. CDR3 coding DNA: TGTGCCAGCAGTGAAGATGCAGAATTGAACTATGGCTACACCTTC. As protein: CASSEDAELNYGYTF.

This chain uses TRBV7-9 with TRBJ1-1; D gene uncertain. Germline values: CDR1 SEHNR, CDR2 FQNEAQ (reference sequence). This CDR3 contains 14 residues. V was pared by 1 base and J by 7 bases, with 13 bases between. CDR3: CASSLVRGLSEAFF. The CDR3 coding sequence is TGTGCCAGCAGCTTAGTTCGCGGACTAAGTGAAGCTTTCTTT.

The chain has TRBV28 and TRBJ2-1; TRBD2 might be the D (6 bases). The V gene's germline CDR1 is MDHEN and CDR2 SYDVKM. CDR3 length: 15 amino acids. Trimming removed 8 bases at V and 5 bases at J, with 19 bases between. This CDR3 reads CASGSLRGTHNEQFF. The CDR3 DNA sequence: TGTGCCAGCGGATCCCTCCGGGGGACTCACAATGAGCAGTTCTTC.

The V and J genes are TRBV29-1 and TRBJ2-2; D is undetermined. V lost 2 bases and J lost 0, with 7 bases in between. There are 14 residues in the CDR3. The germline CDR1 and CDR2 sequences are SQVTM and ANQGSEA. This chain's CDR3 is CSVERRPNTGELFF. The CDR3 nucleotides read TGCAGCGTTGAACGGCGGCCGAACACCGGGGAGCTGTTTTTT.

The chain couples TRBV27 to TRBJ1-1; D gene uncertain. Trimming stripped 6 bases from V and 0 bases from J, with 14 bases between. The CDR3 spans 15 residues. Looked up from germline, CDR1 is MNHEY and CDR2 is SMNVEV (reference sequence). The CDR3 loop reads CASSSIWTMNTEAFF. The CDR3 nucleotides read TGTGCCAGCAGCTCGATCTGGACTATGAACACTGAAGCTTTCTTT.

The table lists this clone with a count of one. The junction departs from the called germline gene at one end, perhaps through a read error. The chain couples TRBV28 to TRBJ2-7; 8 bases fit TRBD1. The CDR3 runs 14 residues. The germline gives CDR1 MDHEN, CDR2 SYDVKM. CDR3 protein: CASSYGQGSHEQYF. For the CDR3, the DNA is TGTGCCAGCAGCTACGGACAGGGCTCCCACGAGCAGTACTTC.

The chain couples TRBV9 to TRBJ1-6; D not certain. Trimming removed 3 bases from V and 4 bases from J, with 8 bases in between. The CDR3 loop spans 14 amino acids. Germline V gene data show CDR1 as SGDLS and CDR2 as YYNGEE. In DNA, the CDR3 is TGTGCCAGCAGCGGCGAGAGGTATAATTCACCCCTCCACTTT. Its protein is CASSGERYNSPLHF. The full variable domain, rest sourced from reference TRBV9 and TRBJ1-6, is DSGVTQTPKHLITATGQRVTLRCSPRSGDLSVYWYQQSLDQGLQFLIQYYNGEERAKGNILERFSAQQFPDLHSELNLSSLELGDSALYFCASSGERYNSPLHFGNGTRLTVT.